The source of this T cell receptor (beta chain) is a study of human T cells and chemical hapten exposure. About the study: Sensitization was performed using 2% DPC on an approximately 2 cm by approximately 2 cm upper inner arm skin site. The patients, most of them female, presented with alopecia areata, totalis or universalis.

Study-level results: Relative to control repertoires, expanded TCRs gave rise to significantly more large CDR3 similarity clusters.

Time point here: pre-sensitization, week 0. Sample treatment: therapeutic diphenylcyclopropenone sensitization with weekly scalp DPC. Using its own MiXCR run on the RACE reads, TCRdb lists one record per CDR3 protein. The sample shows roughly 100,000 distinct CDR3 sequences, around 9.6% of them seen only once. A note on this clonotype: Its cognate antigen is unknown.

Trimming took off 6 bases at V and 7 bases at J, with 22 bases between the two ends. The CDR3 is 15 residues long. Germline V gene sequence: CDR1 MNHEY, CDR2 SVGEGT. This TCR derives from a woman between 35 and 50 years old with alopecia areata. Some clones in this sample may be carry-over from other donors' samples. The sample consisted of whole blood, taken in connection with sensitization to the hapten diphenylcyclopropenone (DPC). This rearrangement joins TRBV6-2 or TRBV6-3 to TRBJ2-7, with D uncertain. The CDR3 region has the DNA TGTGCCAGCAGAACCCGGACGGCCTCTCTGGGGGAGCAGTACTTC. Translation: CASRTRTASLGEQYF.